The present T cell receptor beta chain was sequenced within a study of human CD8 memory T cell subsets. The identity of TPEX cells was that of CCR7+ PD-1+ TIGIT+ early memory CD8+ T cells with exhausted-like traits. Of note for this clonotype: Its antigen is not identified.

Germline V gene sequence: CDR1 LGHNA, CDR2 YSLEER. This CDR3 has 15 amino acids. Study conclusions and caveats: Precursor exhausted T cells appeared less diverse than stem-like memory T cells according to Chao1 estimates. Although both stem-like subsets shared clonotypes with effector memory cells, the stem-like memory and precursor exhausted T cell repertoires overlapped only minimally with each other.

Construction of TCR beta libraries was accomplished by means of UMI-labeled 5' RACE. For each CDR3 protein, TCRdb gives one entry from its re-call of the 5' RACE reads, without DNA. The listing records several thousand distinct CDR3 sequences. This chain uses TRBV4-3 with TRBJ2-7. The origin of this receptor is a human donor in good health. The material sequenced was CD8+ T cells from PBMCs. The CDR3: CASSQVSTPNYEQYF.